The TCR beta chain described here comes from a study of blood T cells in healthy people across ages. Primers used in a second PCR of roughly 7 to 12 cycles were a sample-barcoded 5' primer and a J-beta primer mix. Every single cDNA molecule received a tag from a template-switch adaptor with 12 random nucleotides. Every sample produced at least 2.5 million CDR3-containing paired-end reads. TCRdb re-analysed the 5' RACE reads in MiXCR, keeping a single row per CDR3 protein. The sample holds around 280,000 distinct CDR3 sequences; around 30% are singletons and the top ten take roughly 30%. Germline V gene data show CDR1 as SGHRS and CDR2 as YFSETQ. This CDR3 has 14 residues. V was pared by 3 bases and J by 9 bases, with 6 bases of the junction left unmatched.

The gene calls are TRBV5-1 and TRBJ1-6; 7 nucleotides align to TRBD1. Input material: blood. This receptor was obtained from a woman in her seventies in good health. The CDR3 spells CASSSRTGLSPLHF. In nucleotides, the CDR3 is TGCGCCAGCAGCTCCCGGACAGGACTTTCACCCCTCCACTTT.